The rows below give T cell receptor beta chains drawn from one sample of a study of high-grade serous ovarian cancer treatment subgroups. Some clones are missing from TCRdb's copy, which holds only in-frame ones; the method was immunoSEQ multiplex PCR. The table lists around 7,000 clones, over 60% of them singletons. Sequences were obtained from tumor tissue. Receptors originate from a human donor with high-grade serous ovarian cancer. The CDR3 runs from the conserved cysteine through the conserved F or W. Clone size is not always given. Where it is, it says once, few, many or a class for expanded clones.

v_call clone_size cdr3_aa
TRBV2 few CASSEVQGATEAFF
TRBV15 NA CATSRLAQETQYF
TRBV30 NA CAWSPGTGAYGYTF
TRBV20-1 NA CSARDGYEQYF
TRBV5-1 NA CASSLERGGHNEQFF
TRBV2 NA CASSGPGDLSTYNEQFF
TRBV10-2 NA CASRFQDTGELFF
TRBV4-1 NA CASSLVRYNEQFF
TRBV4-3 NA CASSRDRGGNQPQHF
TRBV7-2 NA CASSLFGGDNSPLHF
TRBV18 NA CASSPELGNTIYF
TRBV4-3 NA CASSQDPTRGYTF
TRBV9 few CASATDWRDQPQHF
TRBV5-1 NA CASSLDPGNTEAFF
TRBV6-5 NA CASSWDLYGAEAFF
TRBV6-6 few CASSTGTSTDTQYF
TRBV7-8 NA CASSFASTDTQYF
TRBV6-6 NA CASSSPQGPGNTIYF
TRBV5-5 NA CASSYRGQGHEKLFF
TRBV7-9 NA CASSLPTGVNNEQFF
TRBV5-6 NA CASSETDRLNTEAFF
TRBV19 NA CASSVTLGGNQPQHF
TRBV5-6 NA CASSLDRLRGLYGYTF
TRBV6-6 few CASSYSIAEQYF
TRBV7-3 NA CASSSEVIRADTQYF
TRBV10-3 NA CAISENTRQSTEAFF
TRBV14 NA CASSQDRDRAYYEQYF
TRBV7-2 NA CASSWTFQETQYF
TRBV19 NA CASSPTPGNQPQHF
TRBV6-6 NA CASGQGSYNSPLHF
TRBV2 NA CASSEGLGSDTQYF
TRBV7-2 few CASRTIQGVNTEAFF
TRBV11-2 NA CASSLTPTGRGTEAFF
TRBV6-6 once CASSLDRGNGYTF
TRBV2 NA CASKMDYANTGELFF
TRBV25-1 NA CASSESLATGVFF
TRBV27 NA CASSPTPATTYNEQFF
TRBV2 NA CASSEATGVTEAFF
TRBV7-9 NA CASTRGAGGKSEAFF
TRBV10-2 NA CASKTGTNSGNTIYF
TRBV25-1 few CASMERGKTEAFF
TRBV6-1 NA CASSEAAGANTGELFF
TRBV6-5 NA CASSYSSGEPNTEAFF
TRBV5-1 NA CASSLSGGYNEQFF
TRBV27 few CASSLSPGPPPGYTF
TRBV5-1 NA CASSYGLLRTDTQYF
TRBV6-5 few CASREMSYNSPLHF
TRBV5-1 once CASSWGGTNEQFF
TRBV30 NA CAWRRVTYGYTF
TRBV6-5 NA CASNLGGVYTF
TRBV4-1 NA CASSQARTVMNTEAFF
TRBV7-2 NA CASGYGRIYEQYF
TRBV5-1 NA CASSLDHGDLNTEAFF
TRBV5-1 NA CASSLGLNEKLFF
TRBV4-3 NA CASSQDMGTGSYEQYF
TRBV6-5 NA CASSYSGTGGNSPLHF
TRBV13 NA CASSLWGGDREFEQYF